The 26 T cell receptor beta chains reported below all come from one sample, sequenced in a study of PD-1 blockade in classical Hodgkin lymphoma (TCRdb year 2020). The time point label here, explained by the study, means: cycle 2 day 1 (C2D1) of nivolumab. Relapse after autologous stem cell transplantation had occurred in all trial patients, and cohorts A, B and C were distinguished by prior brentuximab vedotin exposure. The receptor library was made with the immunoSEQ multiplex PCR assay. TCRdb obtained this table from immuneACCESS and retained in-frame rearrangements with V and J assigned. These tables miss some clones; where compared with another copy, unresolved V genes account for less than half of the shortfall, and the remainder is unexplained. Across this sample there are 20,000 or so clones, with approximately 73% seen only once. Clones ranked in the top ten supply approximately 25% of the sample.

The sample consisted of peripheral blood mononuclear cells (PBMCs), taken before the second cycle of nivolumab. The receptors shown here come from a human donor with classical Hodgkin lymphoma.

In its sample, this clone was seen a few times. The chain couples TRBV19 to TRBJ1-5; D is unresolved. Per germline, CDR1 LNHDA and CDR2 SQIVND (reference sequence). The V end lost 0 bases, the J end lost 2 bases, and 17 bases lay between the germline ends. This CDR3 spans 18 amino acids. The chain's CDR3 is CASSIDLLRTEGNQPQHF. CDR3 coding DNA: TGTGCCAGTAGTATAGACCTACTCAGAACGGAGGGCAATCAGCCCCAGCATTTT.

The chain's CDR3 is CASSALFPYEQYF. CDR3 in DNA: TGTGCCAGCAGCGCCCTTTTTCCCTACGAGCAGTACTTC. The chain recombines TRBV7-9 with TRBJ2-5; D unresolved. The better agreement between TRBJ2-7 and the DNA end casts doubt on the J call. CDR1 SEHNR and CDR2 FQNEAQ come from the germline V gene (reference sequence). This CDR3 spans 13 amino acids.

The sample holds one count of this clone. This chain connects TRBV4-1 to TRBJ2-1, with TRBD1 identical over 9 bases. The CDR3 runs 14 residues. CDR1 MGHRA and CDR2 YSYEKL come from the germline V gene. V lost 3 bases and J lost 4; bases outside the gene matches: 1. In DNA, the CDR3 is TGCGCCAGCAGCCACGGGACAGGGTACAATGAGCAGTTCTTC. Protein sequence: CASSHGTGYNEQFF.

This rearrangement joins TRBV19 to TRBJ2-2; D might be TRBD1 (6 bases). The length of the CDR3 is 16 residues. Trimming took off 7 bases at V and 2 bases at J, with 17 bases between the two ends. The V gene's germline CDR1 is LNHDA and CDR2 SQIVND (reference sequence). This chain's CDR3 is CASTMGAGANTGELFF. CDR3 nucleotides: TGTGCCAGTACCATGGGGGCAGGAGCCAACACCGGGGAGCTGTTTTTT. Together with reference TRBV19 and TRBJ2-2, the CDR3 gives the full variable domain: DGGITQSPKYLFRKEGQNVTLSCEQNLNHDAMYWYRQDPGQGLRLIYYSQIVNDFQKGDIAEGYSVSREKKESFPLTVTSAQKNPTAFYLCASTMGAGANTGELFFGEGSRLTVL.

This clone was observed a handful of times. The chain has TRBV28 and TRBJ2-7, with 8 bases identical to TRBD1. Germline CDR1 is MDHEN and CDR2 is SYDVKM. V lost 5 bases and J lost 3; bases outside the gene matches: 9. The CDR3 spans 15 residues. CDR3 nucleotide sequence: TGTGCCAGCAGTAAGAGATGGACAGGGAGCTACGAGCAGTACTTC. Amino acid sequence: CASSKRWTGSYEQYF. Complete variable domain (other parts from reference TRBV28 and TRBJ2-7): DVKVTQSSRYLVKRTGEKVFLECVQDMDHENMFWYRQDPGLGLRLIYFSYDVKMKEKGDIPEGYSVSREKKERFSLILESASTNQTSMYLCASSKRWTGSYEQYFGPGTRLTVT.

The chain uses TRBV19 and TRBJ2-2, with 15 nucleotides matching TRBD2. Trimming at V came to 6 bases and at J to 1 base, leaving 6 bases not matched to a gene. Per germline, CDR1 LNHDA and CDR2 SQIVND (reference sequence). This CDR3 is 18 amino acids long. The CDR3 DNA reads as TGTGCCAGTAGGGACCAGGGACTAGCGGGAGGGAACACCGGGGAGCTGTTTTTT. Translated: CASRDQGLAGGNTGELFF.

This clone was seen a handful of times. The V call is TRBV4-1, the J call TRBJ2-7, with 9 bases aligning to TRBD1. Germline lookup yields CDR1 MGHRA and CDR2 YSYEKL. Unmatched junction bases numbered 12, after V lost 3 bases and J lost 6 bases. This CDR3 comprises 16 residues. The CDR3: CASSHNTGTGTSEQYF. In nucleotides, the CDR3 is TGCGCCAGCAGCCATAATACCGGGACAGGGACGAGCGAGCAGTACTTC.

This clone was seen a few times. The V and J genes are TRBV29-1 and TRBJ1-2; 9 bases agree with TRBD1. The V and J ends lost 0 bases and 4 bases, in that order; junction bases with no gene match: 9. Germline CDR1 is SQVTM and CDR2 is ANQGSEA. This CDR3 is built from 16 residues. For the CDR3, the DNA is TGCAGCGTTGAAGATCCAACAGGGGGCCGGGGCTATGGCTACACCTTC. Residues: CSVEDPTGGRGYGYTF.

The chain recombines TRBV4-2 with TRBJ1-1; D remains unclear. CDR1 and CDR2 (germline): LGHNA, YNFKEQ. The CDR3 runs to 14 residues. Trimming took 0 bases from V and 3 from J, leaving 8 bases between them. The CDR3 bases are TGTGCCAGCAGCCAAGAACAGTTATACACTGAAGCTTTCTTT. This codes for CASSQEQLYTEAFF.

This clone has more than one count but fewer than ten. The chain uses TRBV18 and TRBJ2-1; D unclear. Germline V gives CDR1 KGHSH, CDR2 LQKENI. Trimming took 3 bases from V and 0 from J, leaving 9 bases between them. The CDR3 contains 15 residues. The CDR3 DNA follows: TGTGCCAGCTCACCGATGCCCAGCTCCTACAATGAGCAGTTCTTC. This codes for CASSPMPSSYNEQFF.

The rearrangement uses TRBV6-6 and TRBJ1-4, with D tentatively TRBD1 (5 bases). V was shortened by 5 bases and J by 5 bases, with 12 bases between the two germline ends. Germline CDR1 is MNHNY and CDR2 is SVGAGI (reference sequence). This CDR3 contains 14 residues. CDR3 nucleotides: TGTGCCAGCAGTACAGGACTGAAAAATGAAAAACTGTTTTTT. This sequence encodes CASSTGLKNEKLFF.

A remark on this clone: The same CDR3 arises from other DNA sequences in this sample as well. V is TRBV4-1 and J is TRBJ2-7; possibly TRBD2 for D (5 bases). Germline lookup yields CDR1 MGHRA and CDR2 YSYEKL. Deletions cut 0 bases from V and 0 bases from J, with 12 bases between. The CDR3 runs 16 residues. Written as DNA, the CDR3 is TGCGCCAGCAGCCAAGAGAGGCGGGCCCGCTCCTACGAGCAGTACTTC. It specifies CASSQERRARSYEQYF.

This clone has just a few counts. V and J are TRBV10-3 and TRBJ2-3, with 8 bases that match TRBD1. This CDR3 is built from 11 residues. Germline lookup yields CDR1 ENHRY and CDR2 SYGVKD. V gave up 10 bases and J gave up 6 bases; unmatched junction bases: 3. This chain's CDR3 is CASRTGDTQYF. The CDR3, as DNA: TGTGCCAGCCGGACAGGGGATACGCAGTATTTT.

This chain links TRBV5-1 with TRBJ2-1, with a weak D call TRBD2 (6 bases). From germline, CDR1 is SGHRS and CDR2 YFSETQ. The CDR3 runs to 16 residues. Trimming pared 0 bases from V and 1 base from J, leaving 11 bases between. The CDR3 region has the DNA TGCGCCAGCAGCTTGGCCGGACTATTGTCCTACAATGAGCAGTTCTTC. This gives the protein CASSLAGLLSYNEQFF.

This clone has a handful of counts. The J gene is TRBJ2-7, the V gene TRBV2; 9 bases fit TRBD1. The CDR3 consists of 15 residues. J was trimmed by 1 base and V by 5 bases; bases with no gene match: 6. Per the germline V gene, CDR1 is SNHLY and CDR2 is FYNNEI. CDR3 nucleotides: TGTGCCAGCAGTACGTCCGGGACAGGGTCCTACGAGCAGTACTTC. Amino acid sequence: CASSTSGTGSYEQYF. The full variable domain, in which reference TRBV2 and TRBJ2-7 provide the parts outside the CDR3, is EPEVTQTPSHQVTQMGQEVILRCVPISNHLYFYWYRQILGQKVEFLVSFYNNEISEKSEIFDDQFSVERPDGSNFTLKIRSTKLEDSAMYFCASSTSGTGSYEQYFGPGTRLTVT.

This chain links TRBV2 with TRBJ2-7; 8 nucleotides match TRBD1. Germline CDR1 SNHLY, CDR2 FYNNEI. The CDR3 consists of 12 residues. The V gene end was trimmed by 8 bases and the J gene end by 3 bases; junction bases not matched to a gene: 3. Here the CDR3 reads CASRDRNYEQYF. CDR3 coding DNA: TGTGCCAGCCGGGACAGGAACTACGAGCAGTACTTC.

The CDR3 nucleotides read TGTGCCAGCAGCGTTGGCGGGAGTACCTACAATGAGCAGTTCTTC. This encodes CASSVGGSTYNEQFF. The gene calls are TRBV9 and TRBJ2-1; 7 bases line up with TRBD2. The CDR3 is made up of 15 amino acids. The ends lost 2 bases at V and 2 bases at J; junction bases unmatched: 4. Germline V gives CDR1 SGDLS, CDR2 YYNGEE.

The chain joins TRBV10-3 to TRBJ1-1; D gene uncertain. Trimming shortened V by 8 bases and J by 0 bases, and 13 bases separated the two germline ends. The germline V gene encodes CDR1 ENHRY and CDR2 SYGVKD. This CDR3 is 14 amino acids long. Here the CDR3 reads CAIGSGGMNTEAFF. The CDR3 region has the DNA TGTGCCATCGGTAGCGGAGGAATGAACACTGAAGCTTTCTTT.

This rearrangement joins TRBV4-1 to TRBJ2-1; D may be TRBD1 or TRBD2 (6 bases each). The germline CDR1 and CDR2 sequences are MGHRA and YSYEKL. Trimming pared 3 bases from V and 3 bases from J, leaving 12 bases between. The CDR3 runs 15 residues. CDR3 bases: TGCGCCAGCAGCCATTCTGGGGGGCTCTACAATGAGCAGTTCTTC. Translation: CASSHSGGLYNEQFF.

V usage is TRBV11-2 and J usage is TRBJ2-1; 7 bases match TRBD2. With V trimmed by 2 bases and J by 2 bases, 6 bases remained unmatched. Per germline, CDR1 SGHAT and CDR2 FQNNGV. This CDR3 has 16 residues. CDR3 region: CASSLLEGTTYNEQFF. The CDR3 region has the DNA TGTGCCAGCAGCTTACTCGAGGGGACTACCTACAATGAGCAGTTCTTC.

The chain combines TRBV9 with TRBJ2-3; no definite D call. Germline V gives CDR1 SGDLS, CDR2 YYNGEE. Between the trimmed V and J ends, which lost 0 bases and 10 bases, there was a span of 15 bases. There are 14 residues in the CDR3. CDR3 loop: CASSVASGLGSQYF. The CDR3, as DNA: TGTGCCAGCAGCGTAGCTTCCGGCCTAGGGTCGCAGTATTTT. Full variable domain (rest looked up from reference TRBV9 and TRBJ2-3): DSGVTQTPKHLITATGQRVTLRCSPRSGDLSVYWYQQSLDQGLQFLIQYYNGEERAKGNILERFSAQQFPDLHSELNLSSLELGDSALYFCASSVASGLGSQYFGPGTRLTVL.

This chain uses TRBV19 with TRBJ2-7, with 11 bases matching TRBD2. Germline V lookup: CDR1 LNHDA, CDR2 SQIVND (reference sequence). The CDR3 length is 16 residues. The junction had 7 bases not matched to a gene; V was cut back by 6 bases and J by 0 bases. For the CDR3, the DNA is TGTGCCAGTAGCCCTAAGGGGACTAGCGGCTCCTACGAGCAGTACTTC. Translated: CASSPKGTSGSYEQYF.

The chain employs TRBV15 and TRBJ1-4; 8 bases line up with TRBD1. Germline CDR1 LNHNV, CDR2 YYDKDF (reference sequence). V shed 3 bases and J 7 bases; nucleotides not matched to a gene: 7. There are 15 residues in the CDR3. The CDR3 is CATSRQGAGGEKLFF. In nucleotides, the CDR3 is TGTGCCACCAGCAGGCAGGGGGCAGGAGGTGAAAAACTGTTTTTT.

The chain uses TRBV30 and TRBJ1-2, with 9 bases that match TRBD1. CDR1 and CDR2 from the germline V gene are GTSNPN and SVGIG (reference sequence). CDR3 size: 11 residues. Losses at the gene ends were 6 bases for V and 8 bases for J; bases not matched to a gene: 4. The CDR3 region is CACGTGWGYTF. CDR3 nucleotides: TGTGCCTGTGGGACAGGGTGGGGCTACACCTTC.

This clone showed up just once. The rearrangement links TRBV10-2 to TRBJ2-2, with a weak D call TRBD1 (6 bases). This CDR3 has 14 amino acids. V was clipped by 6 bases and J by 0 bases, with 8 bases between them. Germline CDR1 and CDR2: WSHSY and SAAADI. In DNA form, the CDR3 reads TGCGCCAGCAGGGACAGTTCGAACACCGGGGAGCTGTTTTTT. Translation gives CASRDSSNTGELFF.

This rearrangement joins TRBV7-9 to TRBJ2-5, with a possible D match to TRBD2 (6 bases). V was shortened by 1 base and J by 1 base, with 10 bases between the two germline ends. Germline V gene sequence: CDR1 SEHNR, CDR2 FQNEAQ (reference sequence). The CDR3 has 15 residues. The CDR3 coding sequence is TGTGCCAGCAGCTTAGGGGGCGGGGTCCAAGAGACCCAGTACTTC. Translation gives CASSLGGGVQETQYF. The variable domain in full, completed from reference TRBV7-9 and TRBJ2-5, reads DTGVSQNPRHKITKRGQNVTFRCDPISEHNRLYWYRQTLGQGPEFLTYFQNEAQLEKSRLLSDRFSAERPKGSFSTLEIQRTEQGDSAMYLCASSLGGGVQETQYFGPGTRLLVL.